These 19 T cell receptor beta chains were all obtained from the same sample, sequenced in a study of cytomegalovirus exposure and HLA in healthy donors. The PCR employed 60 Vbeta primers together with 13 Jbeta primers. Repertoires were generated with immunoSEQ multiplex PCR, while TCRdb's copy carries only in-frame clones and drops some. The sample yields 110,000 or so clones, approximately 82% seen once. The sequenced material came from PBMCs. Receptor source: a man aged 35 to 55 in good health and CMV-seropositive.

This chain links TRBV27 with TRBJ1-1; 9 positions match TRBD1. This CDR3 contains 13 residues. After removal of 7 bases from V and 9 bases from J, the junction contained 9 bases not matched to a gene. Per the germline V gene, CDR1 is MNHEY and CDR2 is SMNVEV (reference sequence). The CDR3 protein is CASKAGTGGKAFF. Here the CDR3 DNA reads TGTGCCAGCAAAGCTGGTACAGGGGGCAAAGCTTTCTTT.

The CDR3 protein is CAWSVLRTSGGADTQYF. The DNA for the CDR3 is TGTGCCTGGAGTGTACTCCGGACTAGCGGAGGAGCAGATACGCAGTATTTT. V and J are TRBV30 and TRBJ2-3, with TRBD2 matching 10 bases. The CDR3 runs to 17 residues. V was clipped by 0 bases and J by 4 bases; unmatched bases: 10. Germline V gene data show CDR1 as GTSNPN and CDR2 as SVGIG (reference sequence).

The rearrangement uses TRBV5-6 and TRBJ2-7; D possibly corresponds to TRBD2 (5 bases). The CDR3 contains 15 residues. CDR1 and CDR2 from the germline V gene are SGHDT and YYEEEE. Deletions cut 4 bases from V and 2 bases from J, with 16 bases between. The CDR3 DNA is TGTGCCAGCAGCCACCTCGTGGTAGCGCCCTACGAGCAGTACTTC. Its translation: CASSHLVVAPYEQYF.

This sequence joins TRBV27 and TRBJ2-1; 9 bases are a match to TRBD2. V shed 2 bases, J shed 5 bases, and the junction held 7 bases outside the gene matches. CDR1 is MNHEY, CDR2 SMNVEV, per germline (reference sequence). The CDR3 spans 16 residues. The DNA of the CDR3 is TGTGCCAGCAGTTTAGTTGGCGGGAGGGCTAACAATGAGCAGTTCTTC. Translated, it gives CASSLVGGRANNEQFF.

This clone showed up just once. V usage is TRBV19 and J usage is TRBJ1-4; tentatively, D is TRBD1 (5 bases). The CDR3 has 15 amino acids. Per germline, CDR1 LNHDA and CDR2 SQIVND (reference sequence). V lost 8 bases to trimming and J lost 5 bases, with 18 bases between them. CDR3 sequence: CASSPVGGKNEKLFF. The CDR3 DNA reads TGTGCCAGTTCTCCTGTGGGGGGGAAGAATGAAAAACTGTTTTTT.

The chain recombines TRBV28 with TRBJ1-1, with D unresolved. Germline loops: CDR1 MDHEN, CDR2 SYDVKM. CDR3 length: 16 residues. Trimming cost V 3 bases and J 0 bases, with 14 bases left between them. The CDR3 DNA reads TGTGCCAGCAGTTTCCCCCCGGGAGCCTTGAACACTGAAGCTTTCTTT. Amino acids: CASSFPPGALNTEAFF.

V and J are TRBV4-1 and TRBJ2-1; no clear D gene. There are 15 residues in the CDR3. Trimming left V 1 base short and J 3 bases short, with 10 bases between. The V gene's germline CDR1 is MGHRA and CDR2 YSYEKL. The CDR3 sequence is CASSQGTTVYNEQFF. The CDR3 nucleotides are TGCGCCAGCAGCCAAGGCACCACTGTCTACAATGAGCAGTTCTTC.

This clone showed up just once. A read error may produce the germline difference seen at one junction end. J is TRBJ2-6 and V is TRBV27; TRBD1 might be the D (5 bases). CDR3 length equals 15 residues. Looked up from germline, CDR1 is MNHEY and CDR2 is SMNVEV (reference sequence). CDR3 region: CASSLPVTGANGLTF. The CDR3 DNA is TGTGCCAGCAGTTTACCCGTCACTGGGGCCAACGGCCTGACTTTC.

By share, this clone counts as medium-sized. The rearrangement uses TRBV7-9 and TRBJ1-1, with unresolved D. Between the trimmed V and J ends, which lost 4 bases and 5 bases, there was a span of 14 bases. The CDR3 contains 14 residues. From germline, CDR1 is SEHNR and CDR2 FQNEAQ (reference sequence). The CDR3 bases are TGTGCCAGCAGCTCTAGCAGTGGGTGGACTGAAGCTTTCTTT. Protein sequence: CASSSSSGWTEAFF. The variable domain in full, completed from reference TRBV7-9 and TRBJ1-1, reads DTGVSQNPRHKITKRGQNVTFRCDPISEHNRLYWYRQTLGQGPEFLTYFQNEAQLEKSRLLSDRFSAERPKGSFSTLEIQRTEQGDSAMYLCASSSSSGWTEAFFGQGTRLTVV.

The chain employs TRBV2 and TRBJ2-1; 8 positions match TRBD1. This CDR3 region has 16 residues. The germline V gene has CDR1 SNHLY and CDR2 FYNNEI. With 5 bases clipped from V and 1 base from J, the junction kept 7 bases outside the gene matches. Written as DNA, the CDR3 is TGTGCCAGCAGTTCGGACAGGGTAGTTTCCTACAATGAGCAGTTCTTC. Residues: CASSSDRVVSYNEQFF.

CDR3 in DNA: TGCGCCAGCAGTGAGCTGAGGGTCCATCTAGGGGAGCAGTACTTC. Translation: CASSELRVHLGEQYF. The rearrangement links TRBV10-1 to TRBJ2-7; the D gene is possibly TRBD2 (5 bases). The germline CDR1 and CDR2 sequences are WNHNN and SYGVQD (reference sequence). This CDR3 contains 15 residues. The V end lost 2 bases, the J end lost 7 bases, and 18 bases lay between the germline ends.

The CDR3 is CASSLDMYGGGQETQYF. The CDR3 DNA reads as TGTGCCAGCAGCTTAGATATGTATGGGGGGGGACAAGAGACCCAGTACTTC. This chain connects TRBV7-6 to TRBJ2-5; 7 nucleotides line up with TRBD2. This CDR3 region has 17 residues. V shed 1 base, J shed 2 bases, and the junction held 10 bases outside the gene matches. Germline CDR1 reads SGHVS; CDR2 reads FNYEAQ. The variable domain in full, with the rest retrieved from reference TRBV7-6 and TRBJ2-5, is GAGVSQSPRYKVTKRGQDVALRCDPISGHVSLYWYRQALGQGPEFLTYFNYEAQQDKSGLPNDRFSAERPEGSISTLTIQRTEQRDSAMYRCASSLDMYGGGQETQYFGPGTRLLVL.

The chain uses TRBV7-2 and TRBJ2-7; D might be TRBD2 (6 bases). Germline V lookup: CDR1 SGHTA, CDR2 FQGNSA. The CDR3 extends over 17 amino acids. V lost 5 bases and J lost 4, with 24 bases in between. The CDR3 DNA reads as TGTGCCAGCAGCCCTGGACGGGGGAAAAGGAGTTTTTACGAGCAGTACTTC. Protein sequence: CASSPGRGKRSFYEQYF.

The rearrangement joins TRBV29-1 to TRBJ2-5, with 12 bases that match TRBD1. The CDR3 loop spans 12 amino acids. CDR1 is SQVTM, CDR2 ANQGSEA, per germline. V lost 7 bases and J lost 7; bases outside the gene matches: 4. For the CDR3, the DNA is TGCAGCGGGGGGACAGGGGGCTGGACCCAGTACTTC. It specifies CSGGTGGWTQYF.

The chain joins TRBV21-1 to TRBJ1-3; the D call in the table, TRBD1, was not verified against the DNA. TRBV21-1 is termed a pseudogene. This CDR3 has 15 amino acids. CDR3 in amino acids: CASRQTQESGNTIYF. CDR3 bases: TGTGCCAGCAGACAAACACAGGAGTCTGGAAACACCATATATTTT.

The chain uses TRBV5-6 and TRBJ2-3, with 10 nucleotides matching TRBD2. V was clipped by 0 bases and J by 2 bases; unmatched bases: 6. CDR1 and CDR2 from the germline V gene are SGHDT and YYEEEE. The CDR3 sequence is 17 residues long. DNA for the CDR3: TGTGCCAGCAGCTTGGCGGCTAGCGGGGGCCTCACAGATACGCAGTATTTT. Its translation is CASSLAASGGLTDTQYF. The full variable domain, its missing parts supplied by reference TRBV5-6 and TRBJ2-3, is DAGVTQSPTHLIKTRGQQVTLRCSPKSGHDTVSWYQQALGQGPQFIFQYYEEEERQRGNFPDRFSGHQFPNYSSELNVNALLLGDSALYLCASSLAASGGLTDTQYFGPGTRLTVL.

The chain carries TRBV28 and TRBJ2-7; the match to TRBD1 covers 9 bases. J gave up 5 bases and V 5 bases, and 10 bases lay outside the gene matches. This CDR3 is 15 amino acids long. Germline CDR1 reads MDHEN; CDR2 reads SYDVKM. The CDR3 loop is CASSIPGQGAHEQYF. In DNA form, the CDR3 reads TGTGCCAGCAGTATACCGGGACAGGGTGCCCACGAGCAGTACTTC.

The V gene is TRBV7-9, the J gene TRBJ1-1; 12 bases align to TRBD1. After removal of 5 bases from V and 2 bases from J, the junction contained 6 bases not matched to a gene. The CDR3 runs 16 residues. Germline V gene lookup returns CDR1 SEHNR and CDR2 FQNEAQ (reference sequence). The CDR3 DNA follows: TGTGCCAGCAGCCTTCGGGACAGGGGGCCTAACACTGAAGCTTTCTTT. It yields the protein CASSLRDRGPNTEAFF.

The chain combines TRBV2 with TRBJ2-3; 11 bases are shared with TRBD1. The length of the CDR3 is 17 residues. V trimming: 2 bases; J trimming: 4 bases; junction bases outside the gene matches: 8. CDR1 and CDR2 from the germline V gene are SNHLY and FYNNEI. CDR3 region: CASSEWVPGQGADTQYF. CDR3 nucleotides: TGTGCCAGCAGTGAATGGGTCCCGGGACAGGGGGCAGATACGCAGTATTTT.